This T cell receptor beta chain was identified in a study of cytomegalovirus exposure and HLA in healthy donors. Regarding the study as a whole: Despite most TCR sequences being rare, some public TCRs occurred in many donors. Published work reported that the classifier diagnosed cytomegalovirus status with high specificity and sensitivity.

Germline V gives CDR1 SGDLS, CDR2 YYNGEE. This CDR3 contains 12 residues. V gave up 4 bases and J gave up 5 bases, with 9 bases separating them. A word on this clone: Its antigen is currently unknown.

Libraries were prepared by immunoSEQ multiplex PCR; TCRdb keeps only in-frame clonotypes and omits some of them. The sample holds tens of thousands of clones, 85% to 95% seen once. The receptor was derived from a woman between 18 and 30 years old in good health and CMV-seronegative. This chain uses TRBV9 with TRBJ1-1; TRBD1 might be the D (5 bases). The source material was PBMCs. The CDR3 bases are TGTGCCAGCAGCAATCGGGGGACTGAAGCTTTCTTT. Amino acid sequence: CASSNRGTEAFF.